This T cell receptor beta chain emerged from a study of T cell repertoires in cytomegalovirus infection. Study overall: Shared public TCR beta signatures pointed to both CMV infection and a matching HLA type.

The study, taken as a whole, reports: Dominating the ex vivo response were HLA-C-restricted CMV-specific TCR beta clonotypes.

A single record per CDR3 protein comes from TCRdb applying MiXCR to the reads. Seen here are just under 550,000 distinct CDR3 sequences, about 25% observed once, and the top ten hold around 14%. In germline, CDR1 is SGHRS, CDR2 YFSETQ. The germline V and J ends were trimmed by 4 bases and 8 bases, with 21 bases remaining between them. This CDR3 has 15 residues. Comments on this clonotype: Its target is unknown.

The source of this sequence is a human donor in good health (CMV status not recorded). Some clones in this sample may be carry-over from other donors' samples. J is TRBJ1-2 and V is TRBV5-1; D is perhaps TRBD1 (6 bases). The sample consisted of PBMCs. The CDR3 region is CASSGGMDSRRGYTF. DNA for the CDR3: TGCGCCAGCAGCGGGGGTATGGACAGCCGGCGGGGCTACACCTTC.